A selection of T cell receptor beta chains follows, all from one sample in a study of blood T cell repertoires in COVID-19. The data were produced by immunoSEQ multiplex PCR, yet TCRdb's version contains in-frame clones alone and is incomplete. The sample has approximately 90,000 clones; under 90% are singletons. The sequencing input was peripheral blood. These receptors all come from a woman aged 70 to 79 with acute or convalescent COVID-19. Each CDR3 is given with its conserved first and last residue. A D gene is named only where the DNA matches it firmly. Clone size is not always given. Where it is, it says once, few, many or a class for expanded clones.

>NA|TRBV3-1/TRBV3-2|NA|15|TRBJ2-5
CASSHGYSHQETQYF
TGTGCCAGCAGCCATGGCTACAGTCACCAAGAGACCCAGTACTTC
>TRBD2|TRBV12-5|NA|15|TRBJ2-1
CASGLLAGGLNEQFF
TGTGCTAGTGGTTTGTTAGCGGGGGGGCTCAATGAGCAGTTCTTC
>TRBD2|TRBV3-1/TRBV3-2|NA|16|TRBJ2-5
CASSQVLAGGRETQYF
TGTGCCAGCAGCCAAGTACTAGCGGGGGGGCGGGAGACCCAGTACTTC
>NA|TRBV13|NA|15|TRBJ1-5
CASSSRQARNQPQHF
TGTGCCAGCAGCTCGCGACAGGCCCGCAATCAGCCCCAGCATTTT
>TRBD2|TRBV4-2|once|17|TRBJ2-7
CASSQETSGINGYEQYF
TGTGCCAGCAGCCAAGAGACTAGCGGGATTAACGGATACGAGCAGTACTTC
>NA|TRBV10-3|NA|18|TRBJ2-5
CAISEILGRGSHKETQYF
TGTGCCATCAGTGAGATATTGGGTAGGGGGTCGCACAAAGAGACCCAGTACTTC
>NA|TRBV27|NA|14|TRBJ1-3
CASRTSGKRNTIYF
TGTGCCAGCAGAACCTCAGGGAAGCGAAACACCATATATTTT
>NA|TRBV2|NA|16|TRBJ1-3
CASSADTVGSGNTIYF
TGTGCCAGCAGCGCAGACACAGTTGGCTCTGGAAACACCATATATTTT
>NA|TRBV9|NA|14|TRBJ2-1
CASSALGGPDEQFF
TGTGCCAGCAGCGCCTTGGGGGGGCCGGATGAGCAGTTCTTC
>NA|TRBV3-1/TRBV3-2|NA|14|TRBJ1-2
CASSPARGWNGYTF
TGTGCCAGCAGCCCCGCGAGAGGGTGGAATGGCTACACCTTC
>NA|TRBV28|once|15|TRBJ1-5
CASSPQGGRDQPQHF
TGTGCCAGCAGCCCCCAGGGAGGCCGGGATCAGCCCCAGCATTTT
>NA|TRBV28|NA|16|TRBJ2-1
CASIGSSGWRMVGQFF
TGTGCCAGCATTGGATCTTCGGGATGGCGGATGGTCGGGCAGTTCTTC
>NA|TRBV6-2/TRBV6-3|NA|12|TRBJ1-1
CASSSTGIVAFF
TGTGCCAGCAGCTCTACAGGGATTGTGGCTTTCTTT
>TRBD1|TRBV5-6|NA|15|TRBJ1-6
CASSLGDRGLSPLHF
TGTGCCAGCAGCCTCGGGGACAGGGGGCTTTCACCCCTCCACTTT
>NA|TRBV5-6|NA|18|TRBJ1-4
CASSLEGHQVGNNEKLFF
TGTGCCAGCAGCTTGGAGGGACACCAAGTGGGAAATAATGAAAAACTGTTTTTT
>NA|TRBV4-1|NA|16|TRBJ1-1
CASSQAPGRVNTEAFF
TGCGCCAGCAGCCAAGCCCCCGGCAGGGTGAACACTGAAGCTTTCTTT
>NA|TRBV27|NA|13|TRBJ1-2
CASSPTANYGYTF
TGTGCCAGCAGTCCGACTGCTAACTATGGCTACACCTTC
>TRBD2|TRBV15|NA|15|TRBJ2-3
CATSRDAGGPDTQYF
TGTGCCACCAGCAGAGATGCGGGGGGCCCAGATACGCAGTATTTT
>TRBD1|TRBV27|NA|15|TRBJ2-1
CASSSSQGAGNEQFF
TGTGCCAGCAGCTCTTCGCAGGGGGCGGGTAATGAGCAGTTCTTC
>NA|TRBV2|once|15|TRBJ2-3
CASNLNGLGTDTQYF
TGTGCCAGCAACCTTAACGGACTGGGCACAGATACGCAGTATTTT
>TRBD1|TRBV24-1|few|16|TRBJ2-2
CATSDTGQGRPGELFF
TGTGCCACCAGTGATACAGGACAGGGCCGGCCCGGGGAGCTGTTTTTT
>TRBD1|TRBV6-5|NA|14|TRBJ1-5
CASRVTGNGQPQHF
TGTGCCAGCAGGGTGACAGGGAACGGTCAGCCCCAGCATTTT
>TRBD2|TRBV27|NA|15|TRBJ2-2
CASRVAGGGSGELFF
TGTGCCTCCAGGGTGGCGGGAGGCGGGTCCGGGGAGCTGTTTTTT
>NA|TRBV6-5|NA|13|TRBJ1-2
CASGGPHNYGYTF
TGTGCCAGCGGAGGTCCCCATAACTATGGCTACACCTTC
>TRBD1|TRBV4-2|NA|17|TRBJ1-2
CASSQETRGQGIYGYTF
TGTGCCAGCAGCCAAGAGACTCGGGGACAGGGTATCTATGGCTACACCTTC
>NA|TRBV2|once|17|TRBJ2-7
CASSEKGGLSFFHEQYF
TGTGCCAGCAGTGAGAAAGGGGGACTATCTTTCTTCCACGAGCAGTACTTC
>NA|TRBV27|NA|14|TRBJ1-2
CASSPRGTYYGYTF
TGTGCCAGCAGTCCCCGGGGGACTTACTATGGCTACACCTTC
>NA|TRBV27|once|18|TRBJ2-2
CASSLSGQGGRYTGELFF
TGTGCCAGCAGTTTATCAGGGCAGGGGGGTCGGTACACCGGGGAGCTGTTTTTT
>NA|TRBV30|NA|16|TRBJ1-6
CAWSVQSSSYNSPLHF
TGTGCCTGGAGTGTACAGTCGAGCTCCTATAATTCACCCCTCCACTTT
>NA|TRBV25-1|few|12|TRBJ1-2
CASSQQVGGYTF
TGTGCCAGCAGTCAGCAGGTTGGTGGCTACACCTTC